These 5 T cell receptor beta chains came from one sample sequenced in a study of T cells in Graves' hyperthyroidism and ophthalmopathy. Amplification of TCR beta CDR3 regions was performed using RNA transcripts as template. When the TCR CDR3 underwent first-round RT-PCR, the HTBI primer set was used. TCRdb reprocessed the multiplex PCR reads via MiXCR and lists one record per CDR3 protein. The repertoire holds more than 150,000 distinct CDR3 sequences, with approximately 15% as singletons. Sequencing used blood. These receptors were taken from a woman in her forties or fifties with Graves' hyperthyroidism.

This clonotype was seen at least ten times. The chain couples TRBV28 to TRBJ1-2; no reliable D call. Trimming took 5 bases from V and 4 from J, leaving 8 bases between them. Germline loops: CDR1 MDHEN, CDR2 SYDVKM. The CDR3 is made up of 12 amino acids. The chain's CDR3 is CASSTIGYGYTF. CDR3 nucleotides: TGTGCCAGCAGTACCATAGGCTATGGCTACACCTTC.

This clonotype was counted ten times or more. The chain couples TRBV7-9 to TRBJ2-5; D unclear. The CDR3 spans 13 residues. V was pared by 5 bases and J by 2 bases, with 9 bases between. CDR1 is SEHNR and CDR2 is FQNEAQ in the germline V gene (reference sequence). In DNA form, the CDR3 reads TGTGCCAGCAGCGTCGTGGGGCAAGAGACCCAGTACTTC. Residues: CASSVVGQETQYF.

The sample holds many counts of this clonotype. This chain uses TRBV12-3 or TRBV12-4 with TRBJ1-2; TRBD1 matches at 7 bases. The CDR3 spans 14 residues. Trimming took 3 bases from V and 8 from J; bases not matched to a gene: 9. The CDR3 region is CASSFHLQGGGYTF. In nucleotides, the CDR3 is TGTGCCAGCAGTTTCCACCTCCAGGGGGGGGGCTACACCTTC.

This clonotype has ten or more counts. This chain connects TRBV19 to TRBJ2-1; no clear D. The CDR3 consists of 16 residues. Germline CDR1 reads LNHDA; CDR2 reads SQIVND (reference sequence). V lost 0 bases and J 1 base, leaving 10 bases between the germline ends. The CDR3 DNA reads as TGTGCCAGTAGTATAGATCCCGGCCAATCCTACAATGAGCAGTTCTTC. Its translation: CASSIDPGQSYNEQFF.

This clonotype was observed many times. V is TRBV5-1 and J is TRBJ1-1, with 9 bases aligning to TRBD1. CDR3 size: 14 residues. Trimming removed 1 base from V and 3 bases from J; junction bases left unmatched: 1. The germline V gene encodes CDR1 SGHRS and CDR2 YFSETQ. The CDR3 sequence is CASSLRQGDTEAFF. DNA for the CDR3: TGCGCCAGCAGCTTGAGACAGGGGGACACTGAAGCTTTCTTT.